Sequencing of this T cell receptor beta chain was carried out in a study of beta chain features in type 1 diabetes. Study findings and constraints: People with Type 1 diabetes carried modestly yet significantly shorter TCRB CDR3s in all four CD4+ subsets. Cells expressing TCR highly could be over-represented by cDNA sequencing.

Germline CDR1 SGDLS, CDR2 YYNGEE. V lost 3 bases and J lost 7; bases outside the gene matches: 5. The CDR3 totals 14 residues. Investigators reverse transcribed all isolated RNA, so they sequenced expressed TCRB transcripts. Using immunoSEQ multiplex PCR, the repertoire was profiled, and TCRdb retains in-frame clones only, with some absent. The sample holds some 100,000 clones, approximately 39% seen once. Averaging about 0.12 L, one heparinised blood draw came from each individual donor. Researchers reported sorting CD4+ naive, central memory, regulatory and stem cell-like memory cells via CD45RO/CCR7/CD25/CD127/CD95/CD27. Details on this clone: The antigen remains undetermined.

The gene calls are TRBV9 and TRBJ2-1; 9 nucleotides line up with TRBD1. The sample was stem cell memory CD4+ T cells from blood. The receptor's source is a woman under 30 in good health. CDR3 nucleotides: TGTGCCAGCAGCGAAGGACAGGGGAGGAATGAGCAGTTCTTC. Amino acid sequence: CASSEGQGRNEQFF.